The 10 T cell receptor beta chains below were found in one sample sequenced in a study of CD8 T cells in Susac syndrome. An input of 0.5 to 1 ug of RNA was subjected to reverse transcription using random hexamers. TCRdb used MiXCR to reprocess the immunoSEQ multiplex PCR reads, holding one entry per CDR3 protein. The sample shows 150,000 to 200,000 distinct CDR3 sequences, 95% of them seen only once. Sequencing was carried out using CD8+ T cells from PBMCs. These TCRs come from a human donor with multiple sclerosis.

The rearrangement joins TRBV20-1 to TRBJ2-7, with D possibly matching TRBD2 (6 bases). In germline, CDR1 is DFQATT, CDR2 SNEGSKA (reference sequence). V lost 5 bases to trimming and J lost 13 bases, with 15 bases between them. The CDR3 length is 10 residues. The CDR3 loop reads CSAGVGGTYF. The DNA of the CDR3 is TGCAGTGCTGGAGTAGGAGGGACTTACTTC.

J is TRBJ2-6 and V is TRBV20-1; D not certain. CDR1 and CDR2 (germline): DFQATT, SNEGSKA (reference sequence). V lost 8 bases and J lost 4, with 21 bases in between. The CDR3 extends over 16 amino acids. CDR3 coding DNA: TGCAGTTCTTACACCCCTCCAGCGCTCGGGGCCAACGTCCTGACTTTC. Protein sequence: CSSYTPPALGANVLTF.

The chain combines TRBV7-9 with TRBJ1-2; no definite D call. CDR1 is SEHNR, CDR2 FQNEAQ, per germline (reference sequence). V was shortened by 5 bases and J by 0 bases, with 7 bases between the two germline ends. CDR3 length: 13 amino acids. This CDR3 is CASSMTTNYGYTF. The DNA of the CDR3 is TGTGCCAGCAGCATGACGACTAACTATGGCTACACCTTC.

The CDR3: CSVRQVFSGANVLTF. DNA of the CDR3: TGCAGCGTCCGACAAGTCTTCTCTGGGGCCAACGTCCTGACTTTC. V gene TRBV29-1 combines with J gene TRBJ2-6; D is unresolved. Trimming removed 6 bases at V and 0 bases at J, with 12 bases between. The CDR3 runs 15 residues. Germline V gene data show CDR1 as SQVTM and CDR2 as ANQGSEA.

The rearrangement joins TRBV27 to TRBJ2-1; D remains ambiguous. The CDR3 has 13 residues. With 6 bases removed from V and 5 bases from J, the gap between germline ends came to 11 bases. Germline-derived CDR1 and CDR2 are MNHEY and SMNVEV (reference sequence). The DNA for the CDR3 is TGTGCCAGCAGCTCCAGACTCCACAATGAGCAGTTCTTC. Its protein product is CASSSRLHNEQFF.

V and J are TRBV27 and TRBJ2-4; possibly TRBD1 for D (6 bases). Trimming shortened V by 1 base and J by 7 bases, and 11 bases separated the two germline ends. There are 14 residues in the CDR3. Germline CDR1 MNHEY, CDR2 SMNVEV (reference sequence). CDR3 nucleotide sequence: TGTGCCAGCAGTTTATTTAACAGGGCGAACATTCAGTACTTC. Residues: CASSLFNRANIQYF.

This rearrangement joins TRBV3-1 to TRBJ2-3; TRBD2 matches 11 bases. CDR1 LGHDT and CDR2 YNNKEL come from the germline V gene (reference sequence). The CDR3 covers 19 residues. The V gene end was trimmed by 1 base and the J gene end by 2 bases; junction bases not matched to a gene: 11. The CDR3 DNA is TGTGCCAGCAGCCAAGTAATAGCGGGGGGGCCTAATCCCACAGATACGCAGTATTTT. Protein sequence: CASSQVIAGGPNPTDTQYF.

The genes are TRBV6-6 and TRBJ1-4; the D is unclear. Trimming cost V 5 bases and J 7 bases, with 11 bases left between them. Germline assignment: CDR1 MNHNY and CDR2 SVGAGI (reference sequence). The CDR3 runs to 13 residues. DNA for the CDR3: TGTGCCAGCAGTGTAAACAGACGTGAAAAACTGTTTTTT. This codes for CASSVNRREKLFF.

This clonotype was recorded once. The V and J genes are TRBV14 and TRBJ2-2, with D possibly being TRBD1 (6 bases). CDR1 is SGHDN, CDR2 FVKESK, per germline. The CDR3 contains 15 residues. Trimming took off 3 bases at V and 5 bases at J, with 13 bases between the two ends. This chain's CDR3 is CASSQWTELTGELFF. The CDR3 coding sequence is TGTGCCAGCAGCCAGTGGACAGAATTAACCGGGGAGCTGTTTTTT.

This sequence joins TRBV27 and TRBJ2-1, with D maybe TRBD1 (5 bases). Trimming cost V 2 bases and J 8 bases, with 25 bases left between them. Germline CDR1 reads MNHEY; CDR2 reads SMNVEV (reference sequence). The CDR3 is 18 residues long. In nucleotides, the CDR3 is TGTGCCAGCAGTTTAAAAGGATCGGGCAGGGCTTTTCTTGATGAGCAGTTCTTC. Protein product: CASSLKGSGRAFLDEQFF.